The clone carrying this TCR beta chain was counted only a few times. This sample includes further DNA sequences coding for the same CDR3. The CDR3 is made up of 15 amino acids. Germline V CDR1 and CDR2: SGHVS, FNYEAQ. Losses at the gene ends were 1 base for V and 7 bases for J; bases not matched to a gene: 5. This record belongs to a study of blood T cell repertoires in COVID-19. Data came from immunoSEQ multiplex PCR; TCRdb stores just in-frame clones and leaves some out. This table holds hundreds of thousands of clones, approximately 82% found once. The V gene is TRBV7-6, the J gene TRBJ1-2; 11 nucleotides line up with TRBD1. This sequence was found in an elderly woman with acute or convalescent COVID-19. The sample was peripheral blood. The CDR3: CASSLGGQGAGGYTF. The CDR3 bases are TGTGCCAGCAGCTTAGGAGGACAGGGGGCGGGTGGCTACACCTTC.